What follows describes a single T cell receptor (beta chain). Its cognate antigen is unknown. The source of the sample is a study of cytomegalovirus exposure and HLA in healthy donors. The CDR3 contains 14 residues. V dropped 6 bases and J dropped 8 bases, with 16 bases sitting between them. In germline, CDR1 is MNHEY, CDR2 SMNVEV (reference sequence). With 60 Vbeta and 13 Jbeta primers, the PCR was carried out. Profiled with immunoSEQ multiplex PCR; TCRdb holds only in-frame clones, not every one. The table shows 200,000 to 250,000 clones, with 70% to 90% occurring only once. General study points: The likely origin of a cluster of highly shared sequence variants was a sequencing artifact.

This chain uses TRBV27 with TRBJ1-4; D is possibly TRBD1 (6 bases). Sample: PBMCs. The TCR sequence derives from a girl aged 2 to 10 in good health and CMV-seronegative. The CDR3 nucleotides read TGTGCCAGCAGCCCTCGGGGGCGGGGGGAAAAACTGTTTTTT. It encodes CASSPRGRGEKLFF.